The next 17 T cell receptor beta chains were all read from a single sample in a study of cytomegalovirus exposure and HLA in healthy donors (dated by TCRdb to the late 2010s). Library preparation was by the immunoSEQ multiplex PCR assay. For the multiplex PCR, a mixture combining 60 forward primers for TCR Vbeta segments and 13 reverse primers for TCR Jbeta segments was used. The immuneACCESS repertoire file appears here via TCRdb, limited to in-frame rearrangements. These files lack a portion of the clones; in checked studies, under half of the deficit traces to unresolved V genes, and the cause of the others is not known. The sample table holds some 120,000 clones, of which roughly 79% were seen once. The top ten clonotypes cover around 2.3% of the sample. The sequenced sample consisted of PBMCs. The receptors originated from a woman aged 40 to 50 in good health and CMV-seronegative.

V usage is TRBV2 and J usage is TRBJ2-6; no reliable D call. Germline V lookup: CDR1 SNHLY, CDR2 FYNNEI. The CDR3 extends over 14 amino acids. Deletions cut 3 bases from V and 1 base from J, with 4 bases between. The chain's CDR3 is CASSDGSGANVLTF. In DNA form, the CDR3 reads TGTGCCAGCAGTGACGGGTCTGGGGCCAACGTCCTGACTTTC.

This sequence joins TRBV27 and TRBJ1-2; 9 positions agree with TRBD1. Germline CDR1 is MNHEY and CDR2 is SMNVEV (reference sequence). V gave up 0 bases and J gave up 8 bases; unmatched junction bases: 4. This CDR3 spans 14 amino acids. The CDR3 loop reads CASSLSGTGLGYTF. CDR3 in DNA: TGTGCCAGCAGTTTATCCGGGACAGGGTTAGGCTACACCTTC.

J is TRBJ2-7 and V is TRBV5-1; D call uncertain. Between the trimmed V and J ends, which lost 1 base and 3 bases, there was a span of 14 bases. CDR1 and CDR2 from the germline V gene are SGHRS and YFSETQ. This CDR3 spans 15 amino acids. CDR3 sequence: CASSLMTGSGYEQYF. Written as DNA, the CDR3 is TGCGCCAGCAGCTTGATGACGGGTTCGGGCTACGAGCAGTACTTC.

This chain connects TRBV7-3 to TRBJ1-1, with D unresolved. There are 15 residues in the CDR3. Germline V CDR1 and CDR2: SGHTA, FQGTGA. With 4 bases removed from V and 4 bases from J, the gap between germline ends came to 16 bases. The CDR3 loop reads CASSSQTRGGTEAFF. CDR3 sequence (DNA): TGTGCCAGCAGCTCCCAGACCAGAGGAGGCACTGAAGCTTTCTTT.

The genes are TRBV28 and TRBJ2-3; 9 nucleotides align to TRBD2. The CDR3 is 14 residues long. V was clipped by 2 bases and J by 3 bases; unmatched bases: 0. The germline CDR1 and CDR2 sequences are MDHEN and SYDVKM. CDR3 DNA sequence: TGTGCCAGCAGTTTAGCGGGAGGGACAGATACGCAGTATTTT. The encoded protein is CASSLAGGTDTQYF.

V and J are TRBV2 and TRBJ1-2; 8 bases are shared with TRBD1. The CDR3 is 16 amino acids. Trimming removed 6 bases from V and 6 bases from J; junction bases left unmatched: 15. Germline V gene sequence: CDR1 SNHLY, CDR2 FYNNEI. CDR3 nucleotide sequence: TGTGCCAGCAGCAGAGTCGGGGGCAGGGGGCAGGATGGCTACACCTTC. Translating gives CASSRVGGRGQDGYTF.

This clone is a singleton in its sample. V is TRBV7-9 and J is TRBJ1-1; D gene unclear. Germline V gene lookup returns CDR1 SEHNR and CDR2 FQNEAQ (reference sequence). V was cut by 0 bases and J by 3 bases, with 11 bases left in between. This CDR3 has 15 amino acids. The CDR3 loop is CASSLARGGYTEAFF. As DNA, the CDR3 is TGTGCCAGCAGCTTAGCACGAGGAGGGTACACTGAAGCTTTCTTT. Full variable domain (rest looked up from reference TRBV7-9 and TRBJ1-1): DTGVSQNPRHKITKRGQNVTFRCDPISEHNRLYWYRQTLGQGPEFLTYFQNEAQLEKSRLLSDRFSAERPKGSFSTLEIQRTEQGDSAMYLCASSLARGGYTEAFFGQGTRLTVV.

The gene calls are TRBV10-2 and TRBJ2-5; TRBD2 is a possible D gene (5 bases). Trimming took 4 bases from V and 1 from J, leaving 13 bases between them. The CDR3 is made up of 15 amino acids. CDR1 WSHSY and CDR2 SAAADI come from the germline V gene. CDR3 sequence: CASSGLSAGQETQYF. The CDR3 nucleotides read TGCGCCAGCAGTGGGTTATCGGCGGGCCAAGAGACCCAGTACTTC.

V usage is TRBV11-2 and J usage is TRBJ1-3, with a weak D call TRBD1 (5 bases). Trimming cost V 6 bases and J 2 bases, with 14 bases left between them. The CDR3 is 15 amino acids. Per germline, CDR1 SGHAT and CDR2 FQNNGV. CDR3 coding DNA: TGTGCCAGCAGAACGGGGGTGGCCACTGGAAACACCATATATTTT. It is translated as CASRTGVATGNTIYF. Based on the CDR3 plus reference TRBV11-2 and TRBJ1-3, the full variable domain is EAGVAQSPRYKIIEKRQSVAFWCNPISGHATLYWYQQILGQGPKLLIQFQNNGVVDDSQLPKDRFSAERLKGVDSTLKIQPAKLEDSAVYLCASRTGVATGNTIYFGEGSWLTVV.

The genes are TRBV28 and TRBJ2-3, with TRBD2 matching over 12 bases. V lost 10 bases to trimming and J lost 2 bases; unmatched junction nucleotides: 13. CDR1 and CDR2 from the germline V gene are MDHEN and SYDVKM. The CDR3 is made up of 17 amino acids. CDR3 nucleotide sequence: TGTGCCACAACCCGGACTAGCGGGAACCGCCCCACAGATACGCAGTATTTT. The encoded protein is CATTRTSGNRPTDTQYF.

This chain uses TRBV5-6 with TRBJ1-2; no clear D gene. The CDR3 is 16 amino acids. V was pared by 0 bases and J by 8 bases, with 20 bases between. Per the germline V gene, CDR1 is SGHDT and CDR2 is YYEEEE. The CDR3 reads CASSLAGGRVPLGYTF. The CDR3 coding sequence is TGTGCCAGCAGCTTGGCCGGCGGGAGGGTCCCATTAGGCTACACCTTC.

The rearrangement links TRBV18 to TRBJ2-4; no clear D gene. CDR1 is KGHSH and CDR2 is LQKENI in the germline V gene. This CDR3 is 15 amino acids long. V was cut by 3 bases and J by 0 bases, with 9 bases left in between. The CDR3 protein is CASSPPSLAKNIQYF. The CDR3, as DNA: TGTGCCAGCTCACCTCCTTCGTTAGCCAAAAACATTCAGTACTTC.

This clone was seen more than once but under ten times. The chain joins TRBV5-1 to TRBJ2-1; 10 nucleotides line up with TRBD2. This CDR3 region has 16 residues. Trimming cost V 0 bases and J 6 bases; bases outside gene matches: 6. CDR1 is SGHRS and CDR2 is YFSETQ in the germline V gene. The CDR3: CASSLGTSGVTNEQFF. The CDR3 nucleotides read TGCGCCAGCAGCTTGGGGACTAGCGGAGTGACCAATGAGCAGTTCTTC.

This clone was seen a single time. The chain has TRBV30 and TRBJ2-1, with D tentatively TRBD2 (5 bases). This CDR3 comprises 11 residues. V dropped 1 base and J dropped 10 bases, with 8 bases sitting between them. Looked up from germline, CDR1 is GTSNPN and CDR2 is SVGIG (reference sequence). CDR3 nucleotides: TGTGCCTGGAGTGCCGGCGGGGAGCAGTTCTTC. Translated: CAWSAGGEQFF.

This sequence joins TRBV7-3 and TRBJ2-7, with 7 positions matching TRBD2. The CDR3 consists of 15 residues. With 5 bases clipped from V and 5 bases from J, the junction kept 12 bases outside the gene matches. Germline loops: CDR1 SGHTA, CDR2 FQGTGA. The CDR3 here is CASSPGGLLGDEQYF. The CDR3 coding sequence is TGTGCCAGCAGCCCGGGGGGACTGCTCGGGGACGAGCAGTACTTC.

The chain joins TRBV7-2 to TRBJ2-3; 9 positions match TRBD2. CDR1 and CDR2 from the germline V gene are SGHTA and FQGNSA. J was trimmed by 5 bases and V by 6 bases; bases with no gene match: 6. The CDR3 loop spans 14 amino acids. CDR3 sequence (DNA): TGTGCCAGCAGGGAGGTTAGCGGGAGAGATACGCAGTATTTT. Encoded protein: CASREVSGRDTQYF.

The gene calls are TRBV6-6 and TRBJ2-7; TRBD1 agrees at 10 bases. The CDR3 runs 13 residues. V was pared by 5 bases and J by 3 bases, with 1 base of the junction left unmatched. CDR1 and CDR2 (germline): MNHNY, SVGAGI (reference sequence). The CDR3 DNA is TGTGCCAGCAGTGACAGGGGGCGCTACGAGCAGTACTTC. Protein: CASSDRGRYEQYF.